One sample yielded the 9 T cell receptor beta chains listed below, sequenced in a study of vaccination effects on CD4 cells after COVID-19. Antigen-specific CD4+ T cell clonotypes were called by their expansion after viral peptide-pool culture in ViraFEST. Following 10 days of culture, CD4+ T cells were isolated. Infection with SARS-CoV-2 occurred in the person between March and December 2020, and PCR confirmed it. No antigens are known for them. The data were produced by immunoSEQ multiplex PCR, yet TCRdb's version contains in-frame clones alone and is incomplete. There are around 46,000 clones in the sample; roughly 80% occur only once, and less than 30% lies in the top ten. The input for sequencing was CD4+ T cells from PBMCs cultured with a peptide pool, taken before COVID-19 vaccination. The source of these receptors is a human donor who had a prior SARS-CoV-2 infection.

There are a few counts of this clone. The V and J genes are TRBV7-6 and TRBJ1-2; D remains ambiguous. Germline V gene sequence: CDR1 SGHVS, CDR2 FNYEAQ. Trimming shortened V by 1 base and J by 3 bases, and 15 bases separated the two germline ends. The CDR3 contains 16 residues. CDR3 loop: CASSLGARPVDYGYTF. In nucleotides, the CDR3 is TGTGCCAGCAGCTTAGGGGCCAGGCCTGTCGACTATGGCTACACCTTC.

This clone is a singleton in its sample. The V call is TRBV2, the J call TRBJ2-6; D may be TRBD1 or TRBD2 (5 bases each). Deletions cut 6 bases from V and 0 bases from J, with 15 bases between. In germline, CDR1 is SNHLY, CDR2 FYNNEI. The length of the CDR3 is 17 residues. The CDR3 reads CASRPGPTLSGANVLTF. The DNA for the CDR3 is TGTGCCAGCAGGCCGGGACCTACCCTCTCTGGGGCCAACGTCCTGACTTTC.

The chain links TRBV30 to TRBJ1-3; D unresolved. Looked up from germline, CDR1 is GTSNPN and CDR2 is SVGIG (reference sequence). V lost 0 bases, J lost 6 bases, and 9 bases lay in between. The CDR3 extends over 13 amino acids. CDR3 amino acids: CAWSVRGPNTIYF. For the CDR3, the DNA is TGTGCCTGGAGTGTACGTGGACCAAACACCATATATTTT.

The chain has TRBV30 and TRBJ1-6, with 12 bases that match TRBD1. Germline lookup yields CDR1 GTSNPN and CDR2 SVGIG (reference sequence). With 7 bases clipped from V and 10 bases from J, the junction kept 11 bases outside the gene matches. This CDR3 has 15 amino acids. The CDR3 nucleotides read TGTGCCTTATCACACCGGGACAGGGGGCGGTCACCCCTCCACTTT. Amino acids: CALSHRDRGRSPLHF.

The chain carries TRBV28 and TRBJ2-5; D not resolved. CDR3 size: 13 residues. V lost 3 bases, J lost 5 bases, and 10 bases lay in between. The germline gives CDR1 MDHEN, CDR2 SYDVKM. The CDR3 here is CASSFMGRETQYF. The CDR3 DNA reads TGTGCCAGCAGTTTTATGGGAAGGGAGACCCAGTACTTC. Variable domain in full (rest from reference TRBV28 and TRBJ2-5): DVKVTQSSRYLVKRTGEKVFLECVQDMDHENMFWYRQDPGLGLRLIYFSYDVKMKEKGDIPEGYSVSREKKERFSLILESASTNQTSMYLCASSFMGRETQYFGPGTRLLVL.

The V call is TRBV5-1, the J call TRBJ2-3; 11 bases agree with TRBD2. Trimming took 2 bases from V and 3 from J; bases not matched to a gene: 2. The length of the CDR3 is 15 residues. The germline V gene encodes CDR1 SGHRS and CDR2 YFSETQ. CDR3 sequence reads: CASSFLAGGTDTQYF. The CDR3 DNA reads as TGCGCCAGCAGCTTTCTAGCGGGGGGAACAGATACGCAGTATTTT.

The chain couples TRBV6-5 to TRBJ2-7; D remains ambiguous. The germline V gene has CDR1 MNHEY and CDR2 SVGAGI. This CDR3 has 12 residues. V lost 7 bases to trimming and J lost 2 bases, with 9 bases between them. The CDR3 DNA is TGTGCCAGCACAGCTACTACCTACGAGCAGTACTTC. Its translation: CASTATTYEQYF.

The rearrangement uses TRBV7-2 and TRBJ2-5, with 12 bases lining up with TRBD1. CDR1 is SGHTA and CDR2 is FQGNSA in the germline V gene. The trim removed 5 bases at V and 6 bases at J, leaving 7 bases unmatched. The CDR3 spans 15 residues. The CDR3 DNA reads TGTGCCAGCAGCCCAGGGACAGGGGGCGCTAAGACCCAGTACTTC. It is translated as CASSPGTGGAKTQYF.

This rearrangement joins TRBV6-5 to TRBJ2-6; D may be TRBD1 (5 bases). V was shortened by 4 bases and J by 2 bases, with 9 bases between the two germline ends. Looked up from germline, CDR1 is MNHEY and CDR2 is SVGAGI. The CDR3 is 15 residues long. The CDR3 sequence: CASSSRVTGANVLTF. The CDR3 DNA reads as TGTGCCAGCAGTTCCAGGGTTACTGGGGCCAACGTCCTGACTTTC.